This T cell receptor (beta chain) was found in a study of T cells after yellow fever vaccination. In the study overall: Fractions containing few cells were prepared with SMART-Seq v4 Ultra Low Input.

For this clonotype: The antigen is not known.

Points from the study as a whole: Peak timing came faster in the weaker secondary response, day 5 versus 15. Sorted repertoires could include abundant contaminating clonotypes from bulk cells.

TCRdb analysed the 5' RACE reads with MiXCR anew, one entry per CDR3 protein. The sample has approximately 600,000 distinct CDR3 sequences, around 12% seen once. This CDR3 region has 17 residues. The ends lost 3 bases at V and 3 bases at J; junction bases unmatched: 17. Per germline, CDR1 DFQATT and CDR2 SNEGSKA (reference sequence). The chain employs TRBV20-1 and TRBJ2-7; 7 nucleotides line up with TRBD1. This receptor was identified in a man aged 25 to 45 who received the YFV17D yellow fever vaccine. Source: PBMCs, taken on the day of the yellow fever booster vaccination. In DNA form, the CDR3 reads TGCAGTGCTAGTGGGTTGGCCCCCGACAGGGCCGTCTACGAGCAGTACTTC. As protein: CSASGLAPDRAVYEQYF.